The sequence of this T cell receptor (beta chain) was determined in a study of cytomegalovirus exposure and HLA in healthy donors. General study points: Analysis performed later found 16,000 or so TCR beta sequences associated with HLA alleles at 0.05 false discovery rate. A previous analysis found most TCR beta V segments productive roughly 87% or roughly 30% of the time. Prediction of most subjects' HLA-A and HLA-B alleles by TCR beta sequences was reportedly accurate.

The CDR3 is 13 amino acids. CDR1 and CDR2 (germline): MNHEY, SMNVEV (reference sequence). Deletions cut 8 bases from V and 3 bases from J, with 14 bases between. With regard to this clone: Its matching antigen is unknown.

Primers for the PCR totalled 60 Vbeta and 13 Jbeta. Using immunoSEQ multiplex PCR, the repertoire was profiled, and TCRdb retains in-frame clones only, with some absent. The profile covers approximately 150,000 clones, with over 60% appearing a single time and 1.5% to 2% taken by the ten largest. Material: PBMCs. This receptor was taken from a woman between 40 and 50 years old in good health and CMV-seronegative. The chain combines TRBV27 with TRBJ2-7; D is possibly TRBD1 (5 bases). The CDR3 DNA is TGTGCCAGCGGCCTCAGGGTGAGCTACGAGCAGTACTTC. It translates to CASGLRVSYEQYF.